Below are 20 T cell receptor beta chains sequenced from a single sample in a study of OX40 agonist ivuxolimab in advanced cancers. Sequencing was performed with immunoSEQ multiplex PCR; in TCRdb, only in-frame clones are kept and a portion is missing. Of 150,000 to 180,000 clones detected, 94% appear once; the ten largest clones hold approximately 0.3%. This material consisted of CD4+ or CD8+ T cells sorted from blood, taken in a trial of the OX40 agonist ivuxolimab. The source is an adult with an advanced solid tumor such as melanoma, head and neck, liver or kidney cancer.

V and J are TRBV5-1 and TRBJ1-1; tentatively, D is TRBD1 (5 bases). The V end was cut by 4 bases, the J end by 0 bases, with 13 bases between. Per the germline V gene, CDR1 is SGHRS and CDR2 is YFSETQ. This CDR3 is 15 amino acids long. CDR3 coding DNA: TGCGCCAGCAGCATGGGGGGAGGCATGAACACTGAAGCTTTCTTT. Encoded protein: CASSMGGGMNTEAFF.

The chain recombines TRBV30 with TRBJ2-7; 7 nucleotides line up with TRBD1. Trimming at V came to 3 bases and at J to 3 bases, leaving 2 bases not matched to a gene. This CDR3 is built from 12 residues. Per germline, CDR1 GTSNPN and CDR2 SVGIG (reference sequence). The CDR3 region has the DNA TGTGCCTGGAGCGACAGGGTCTACGAGCAGTACTTC. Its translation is CAWSDRVYEQYF. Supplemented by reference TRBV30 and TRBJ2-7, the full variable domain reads SQTIHQWPATLVQPVGSPLSLECTVEGTSNPNLYWYRQAAGRGLQLLFYSVGIGQISSEVPQNLSASRPQDRQFILSSKKLLLSDSGFYLCAWSDRVYEQYFGPGTRLTVT.

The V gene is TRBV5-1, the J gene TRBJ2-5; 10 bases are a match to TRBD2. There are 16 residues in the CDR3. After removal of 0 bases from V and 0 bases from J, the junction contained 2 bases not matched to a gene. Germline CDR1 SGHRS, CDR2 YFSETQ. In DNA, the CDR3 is TGCGCCAGCAGCTTGGGTAGCGGGGGGAACCAAGAGACCCAGTACTTC. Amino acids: CASSLGSGGNQETQYF.

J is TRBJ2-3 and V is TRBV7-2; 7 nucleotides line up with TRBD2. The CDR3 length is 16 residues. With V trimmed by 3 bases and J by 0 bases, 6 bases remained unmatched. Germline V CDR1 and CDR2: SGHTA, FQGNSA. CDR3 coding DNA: TGTGCCAGCAGCTTCGGCGGGGGAGGTAGCACAGATACGCAGTATTTT. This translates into CASSFGGGGSTDTQYF.

In nucleotides, the CDR3 is TGCAGTGCTAGGGGGGGAGATACGCAGTATTTT. Protein product: CSARGGDTQYF. The chain uses TRBV20-1 and TRBJ2-3; the D gene is possibly TRBD2 (6 bases). The CDR3 runs to 11 residues. Germline assignment: CDR1 DFQATT and CDR2 SNEGSKA (reference sequence). Trimming left V 3 bases short and J 5 bases short, with 6 bases between.

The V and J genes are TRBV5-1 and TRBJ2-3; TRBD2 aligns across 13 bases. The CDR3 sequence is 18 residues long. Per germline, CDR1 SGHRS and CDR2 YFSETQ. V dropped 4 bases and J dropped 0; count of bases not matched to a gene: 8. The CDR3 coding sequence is TGCGCCAGCAGCCAACGAGGGACTAGCGGGATGAGCACAGATACGCAGTATTTT. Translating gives CASSQRGTSGMSTDTQYF.

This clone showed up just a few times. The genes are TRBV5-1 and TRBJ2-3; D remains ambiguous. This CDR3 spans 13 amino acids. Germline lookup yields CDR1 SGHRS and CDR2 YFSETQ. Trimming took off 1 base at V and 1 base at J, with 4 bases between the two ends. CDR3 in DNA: TGCGCCAGCAGCTTGTCGGGCACAGATACGCAGTATTTT. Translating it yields CASSLSGTDTQYF.

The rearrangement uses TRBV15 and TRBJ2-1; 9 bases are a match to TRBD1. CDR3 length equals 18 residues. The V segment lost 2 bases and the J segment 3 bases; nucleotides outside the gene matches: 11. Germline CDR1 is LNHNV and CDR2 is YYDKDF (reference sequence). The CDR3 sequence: CATSRLQGALIIYNEQFF. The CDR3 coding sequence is TGTGCCACCAGCAGATTACAGGGGGCCCTTATTATCTACAATGAGCAGTTCTTC.

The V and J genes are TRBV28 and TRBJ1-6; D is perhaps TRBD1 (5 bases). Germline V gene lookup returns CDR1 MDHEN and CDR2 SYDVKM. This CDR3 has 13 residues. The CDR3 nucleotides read TGTGCGGGGAGGAGACAGCTTAATTCACCCCTCCACTTT. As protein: CAGRRQLNSPLHF.

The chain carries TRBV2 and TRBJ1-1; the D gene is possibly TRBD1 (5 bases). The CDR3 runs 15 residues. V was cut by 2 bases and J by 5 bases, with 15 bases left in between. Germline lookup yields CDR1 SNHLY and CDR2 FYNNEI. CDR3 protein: CASSERGPTGTEAFF. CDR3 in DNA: TGTGCCAGCAGTGAAAGGGGTCCCACGGGGACTGAAGCTTTCTTT.

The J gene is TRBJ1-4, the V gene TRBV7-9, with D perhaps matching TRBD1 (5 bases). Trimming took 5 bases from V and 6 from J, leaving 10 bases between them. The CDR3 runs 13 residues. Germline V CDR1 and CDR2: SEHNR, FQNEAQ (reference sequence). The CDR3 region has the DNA TGTGCCAGCAGCCCAGGACACGATGAAAAACTGTTTTTT. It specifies CASSPGHDEKLFF.

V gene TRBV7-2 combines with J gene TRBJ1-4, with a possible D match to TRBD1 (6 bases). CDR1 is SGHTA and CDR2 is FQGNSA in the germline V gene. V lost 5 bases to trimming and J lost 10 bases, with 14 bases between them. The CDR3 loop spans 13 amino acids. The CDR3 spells CASSPTQGGKLFF. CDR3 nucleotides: TGTGCCAGCAGCCCAACACAGGGCGGAAAACTGTTTTTT.

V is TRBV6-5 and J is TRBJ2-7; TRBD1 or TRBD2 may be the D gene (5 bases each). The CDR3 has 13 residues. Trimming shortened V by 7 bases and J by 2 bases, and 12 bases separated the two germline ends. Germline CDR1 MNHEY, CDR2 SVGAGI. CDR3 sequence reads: CASKRDPTYEQYF. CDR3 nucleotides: TGTGCCAGCAAGAGGGACCCTACCTACGAGCAGTACTTC.

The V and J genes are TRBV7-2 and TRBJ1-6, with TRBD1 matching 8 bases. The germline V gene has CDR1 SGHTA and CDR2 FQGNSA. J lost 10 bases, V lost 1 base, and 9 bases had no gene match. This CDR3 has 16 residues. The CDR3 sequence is CASSLVGRGRRSPLHF. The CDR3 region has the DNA TGTGCCAGCAGCTTAGTGGGCAGGGGGCGCAGATCACCCCTCCACTTT.

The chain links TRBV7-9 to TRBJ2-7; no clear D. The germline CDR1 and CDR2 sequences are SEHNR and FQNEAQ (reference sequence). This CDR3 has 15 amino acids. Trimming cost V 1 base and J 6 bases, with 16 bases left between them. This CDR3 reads CASSLGAGPQGEQYF. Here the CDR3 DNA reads TGTGCCAGCAGCTTAGGGGCAGGCCCCCAAGGCGAGCAGTACTTC.

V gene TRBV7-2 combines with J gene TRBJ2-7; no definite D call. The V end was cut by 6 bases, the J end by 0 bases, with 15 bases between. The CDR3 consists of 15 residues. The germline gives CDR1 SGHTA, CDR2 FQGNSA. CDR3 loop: CASSYIVLSSYEQYF. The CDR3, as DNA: TGTGCCAGCAGTTATATAGTGTTAAGCTCCTACGAGCAGTACTTC.

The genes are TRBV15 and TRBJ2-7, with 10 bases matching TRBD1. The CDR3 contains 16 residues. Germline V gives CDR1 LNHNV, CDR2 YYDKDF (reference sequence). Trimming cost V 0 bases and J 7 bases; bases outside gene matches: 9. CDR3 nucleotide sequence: TGTGCCACCAGCAGAGATCCCGGGACAGGGGCTGGGGAGCAGTACTTC. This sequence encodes CATSRDPGTGAGEQYF.

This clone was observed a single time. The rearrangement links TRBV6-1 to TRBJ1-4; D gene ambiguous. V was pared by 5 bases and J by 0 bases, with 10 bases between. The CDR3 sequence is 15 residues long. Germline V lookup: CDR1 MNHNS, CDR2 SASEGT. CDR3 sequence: CASSTHLATNEKLFF. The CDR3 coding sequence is TGTGCCAGCAGTACCCACCTTGCAACTAATGAAAAACTGTTTTTT.

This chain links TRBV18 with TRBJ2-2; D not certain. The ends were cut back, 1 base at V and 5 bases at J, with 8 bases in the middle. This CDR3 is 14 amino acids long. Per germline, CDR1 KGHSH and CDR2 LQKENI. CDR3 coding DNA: TGTGCCAGCTCACCACTCATAGAAACCGGGGAGCTGTTTTTT. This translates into CASSPLIETGELFF. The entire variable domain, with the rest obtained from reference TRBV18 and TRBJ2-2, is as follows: NAGVMQNPRHLVRRRGQEARLRCSPMKGHSHVYWYRQLPEEGLKFMVYLQKENIIDESGMPKERFSAEFPKEGPSILRIQQVVRGDSAAYFCASSPLIETGELFFGEGSRLTVL.

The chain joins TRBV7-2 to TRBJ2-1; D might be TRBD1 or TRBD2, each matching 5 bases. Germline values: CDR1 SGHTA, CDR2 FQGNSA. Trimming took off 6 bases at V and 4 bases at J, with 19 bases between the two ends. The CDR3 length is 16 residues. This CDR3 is CASRRSLRDGYNEQFF. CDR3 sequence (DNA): TGTGCCAGCAGACGGTCTTTACGGGACGGTTACAATGAGCAGTTCTTC.